This entry describes one TCR beta chain. These data belong to a study of blood T cell repertoires in COVID-19. TCRdb's copy holds only in-frame clones and misses some; the assay was immunoSEQ multiplex PCR. The profile shows about 250,000 clones, about 90% of them singletons. The germline V gene encodes CDR1 LGHNA and CDR2 YNFKEQ. After removal of 4 bases from V and 0 bases from J, the junction contained 2 bases not matched to a gene. This CDR3 is built from 14 residues. The V and J genes are TRBV4-2 and TRBJ1-1; 7 nucleotides line up with TRBD1. This TCR derives from a man older than 75 with acute or convalescent COVID-19. The sample taken for sequencing was peripheral blood. The CDR3 sequence is CASSPDRVNTEAFF. CDR3 sequence (DNA): TGTGCCAGCAGCCCCGACAGGGTGAACACTGAAGCTTTCTTT.